These 9 T cell receptor beta chains were sequenced from one sample in a study of human T cells and chemical hapten exposure. Using its own MiXCR run on the 5' RACE reads, TCRdb lists one record per CDR3 protein. The sample has tens of thousands of distinct CDR3 sequences, 15% to 20% seen once. Total RNA extraction was carried out from unfractionated whole blood. All receptors come from a female donor in good health.

This clonotype has a handful of counts. This chain links TRBV6-2 or TRBV6-3 with TRBJ2-1; 9 bases agree with TRBD2. V shed 5 bases, J shed 1 base, and the junction held 9 bases outside the gene matches. CDR3 length equals 17 residues. CDR1 is MNHEY, CDR2 SVGEGT, per germline. CDR3 in amino acids: CASSPDLRGGSYNEQFF. The CDR3 nucleotides read TGTGCCAGCAGTCCCGACTTGCGGGGGGGGTCCTACAATGAGCAGTTCTTC.

The chain employs TRBV25-1 and TRBJ1-1, with a weak D call TRBD1 (5 bases). V was clipped by 4 bases and J by 1 base, with 10 bases between them. The CDR3 extends over 14 amino acids. Germline-derived CDR1 and CDR2 are MGHDK and SYGVNS. The CDR3 DNA sequence: TGTGCCAGCAGTGTCTCAGGGTCGAACACTGAAGCTTTCTTT. Residues: CASSVSGSNTEAFF.

This clonotype has more than one count but fewer than ten. The V call is TRBV4-1, the J call TRBJ2-2, with D possibly being TRBD1 (6 bases). V was cut by 6 bases and J by 3 bases, with 23 bases left in between. Germline CDR1 is MGHRA and CDR2 is YSYEKL. The length of the CDR3 is 18 residues. CDR3 sequence (DNA): TGCGCCAGCAGGTTGTTTGGGGGCCCAGTTAAGGACACCGGGGAGCTGTTTTTT. Residues: CASRLFGGPVKDTGELFF.

This clonotype was seen more than once but under ten times. V usage is TRBV7-9 and J usage is TRBJ2-7; tentatively, D is TRBD2 (6 bases). CDR1 is SEHNR, CDR2 FQNEAQ, per germline (reference sequence). V shed 4 bases and J shed 2 bases, with 24 bases lying between them. The CDR3 covers 18 residues. The CDR3 sequence: CASSSGSTRDEGPYEQYF. Written as DNA, the CDR3 is TGTGCCAGCAGCTCGGGAAGCACGCGGGACGAGGGCCCCTACGAGCAGTACTTC.

This clonotype was detected only a few times. The chain links TRBV29-1 to TRBJ2-1; D is perhaps TRBD1 (7 bases). V dropped 4 bases and J dropped 3 bases, with 10 bases sitting between them. There are 13 residues in the CDR3. CDR1 and CDR2 (germline): SQVTM, ANQGSEA. The CDR3 coding sequence is TGCAGCGTTGGCAGGGGGGACTACAATGAGCAGTTCTTC. The encoded protein is CSVGRGDYNEQFF.

This clonotype was seen many times. The chain links TRBV20-1 to TRBJ2-1; TRBD2 matches at 11 bases. This CDR3 contains 14 residues. With 3 bases clipped from V and 6 bases from J, the junction kept 4 bases outside the gene matches. Germline assignment: CDR1 DFQATT and CDR2 SNEGSKA (reference sequence). The CDR3 here is CSASLSGRANEQFF. CDR3 sequence (DNA): TGCAGTGCTAGTCTTAGCGGGAGGGCCAATGAGCAGTTCTTC.

This clonotype was found many times. The chain uses TRBV20-1 and TRBJ2-1; 13 nucleotides agree with TRBD2. Germline-derived CDR1 and CDR2 are DFQATT and SNEGSKA (reference sequence). The junction had 16 bases not matched to a gene; V was cut back by 5 bases and J by 12 bases. The CDR3 is 16 amino acids. CDR3 region: CSAPLPGLAGSGGQFF. Here the CDR3 DNA reads TGCAGTGCTCCTCTCCCGGGACTAGCGGGGTCTGGGGGGCAGTTCTTC.

This clonotype occurred many times. The chain joins TRBV27 to TRBJ2-7; D gene uncertain. Germline values: CDR1 MNHEY, CDR2 SMNVEV (reference sequence). The CDR3 totals 15 residues. Trimming cost V 5 bases and J 2 bases, with 16 bases left between them. CDR3 in amino acids: CASSPRAGRAYEQYF. For the CDR3, the DNA is TGTGCCAGCAGTCCCCGGGCAGGTAGGGCCTACGAGCAGTACTTC.

The table lists this clonotype with a few counts. This chain uses TRBV10-3 with TRBJ1-5; tentative D call: TRBD1 (5 bases). Germline loops: CDR1 ENHRY, CDR2 SYGVKD. This CDR3 has 14 residues. Trimming took 3 bases from V and 6 from J, leaving 12 bases between them. The CDR3 DNA follows: TGTGCCATCAGTGACGGCAGGGAGGCTCAGCCCCAGCATTTT. Protein: CAISDGREAQPQHF.